These 21 T cell receptor beta chains were sequenced from one sample in a study of blood T cell repertoires in COVID-19. Profiling relied on immunoSEQ multiplex PCR, and the TCRdb table lists in-frame clones only, not all of them. The sample has around 330,000 clones; 75% to 90% are singletons. Material for sequencing was PBMCs or T cells enriched from blood (not recorded which). These TCRs come from a man in his fifties or sixties who had recovered from COVID-19.

The V and J genes are TRBV7-3 and TRBJ2-1; TRBD2 matches at 14 bases. V gave up 6 bases and J gave up 8 bases; unmatched junction bases: 9. CDR3 length: 16 residues. Germline V gene sequence: CDR1 SGHTA, CDR2 FQGTGA. The CDR3 sequence is CASSLPGLAGVYEQFF. The CDR3 DNA reads TGTGCCAGCAGTTTACCGGGACTAGCGGGAGTTTATGAGCAGTTCTTC.

This clone came up a few times. V and J are TRBV28 and TRBJ2-1; a possible D gene is TRBD2 (6 bases). V dropped 5 bases and J dropped 8 bases, with 13 bases sitting between them. This CDR3 has 13 residues. CDR1 MDHEN and CDR2 SYDVKM come from the germline V gene. The CDR3 bases are TGTGCCAGCAGTACTACTAGCATCGATGAGCAGTTCTTC. Translating gives CASSTTSIDEQFF.

To note about this clone: The sample carries other DNA sequences with the same CDR3. This chain uses TRBV5-4 with TRBJ1-2; 7 bases agree with TRBD1. Trimming cost V 4 bases and J 2 bases; bases outside gene matches: 2. Germline values: CDR1 SGHNT, CDR2 YYREEE (reference sequence). This CDR3 has 13 residues. Here the CDR3 reads CASSPDRNYGYTF. Here the CDR3 DNA reads TGTGCCAGCAGCCCGGACAGGAACTATGGCTACACCTTC.

The chain has TRBV4-2 and TRBJ2-1; 14 positions match TRBD2. CDR3 length: 16 residues. Trimming cost V 2 bases and J 8 bases; bases outside gene matches: 5. Per the germline V gene, CDR1 is LGHNA and CDR2 is YNFKEQ. The CDR3 is CASSQPGLAGVYEQFF. For the CDR3, the DNA is TGTGCCAGCAGCCAACCGGGACTAGCGGGAGTATATGAGCAGTTCTTC.

The chain is built from TRBV5-1 and TRBJ1-1; no definite D call. This CDR3 region has 15 residues. Germline CDR1 and CDR2: SGHRS and YFSETQ. The V end lost 0 bases, the J end lost 0 bases, and 9 bases lay between the germline ends. CDR3 amino acids: CASSLEPGMNTEAFF. The CDR3 DNA follows: TGCGCCAGCAGCTTGGAACCGGGGATGAACACTGAAGCTTTCTTT. Using reference TRBV5-1 and TRBJ1-1 for the parts outside the CDR3, the full variable domain is KAGVTQTPRYLIKTRGQQVTLSCSPISGHRSVSWYQQTPGQGLQFLFEYFSETQRNKGNFPGRFSGRQFSNSRSEMNVSTLELGDSALYLCASSLEPGMNTEAFFGQGTRLTVV.

The chain links TRBV5-1 to TRBJ2-3; 15 nucleotides line up with TRBD2. The CDR3 is 19 residues long. Germline values: CDR1 SGHRS, CDR2 YFSETQ. V lost 0 bases, J lost 3 bases, and 8 bases stayed unmatched. CDR3 nucleotide sequence: TGCGCCAGCAGCTTGGGAGCGGGACTAGCGGGAGGAATGACAGATACGCAGTATTTT. Encoded protein: CASSLGAGLAGGMTDTQYF.

The chain uses TRBV24-1 and TRBJ2-1; TRBD1 matches at 7 bases. V gave up 3 bases and J gave up 5 bases; unmatched junction bases: 3. This CDR3 comprises 14 residues. In germline, CDR1 is KGHDR, CDR2 SFDVKD. The CDR3 coding sequence is TGTGCCACCAGTGATCCCGGGACAGACAATGAGCAGTTCTTC. Protein: CATSDPGTDNEQFF.

The chain couples TRBV9 to TRBJ2-1; D may be TRBD2 (6 bases). CDR1 and CDR2 from the germline V gene are SGDLS and YYNGEE. The V end lost 6 bases, the J end lost 5 bases, and 27 bases lay between the germline ends. The CDR3 is made up of 18 amino acids. The CDR3 sequence: CASTKRWGGDASNNEQFF. The CDR3 DNA follows: TGTGCCAGCACCAAGAGGTGGGGAGGTGATGCATCCAACAATGAGCAGTTCTTC.

The chain has TRBV18 and TRBJ2-1, with a tentative D call TRBD1 (5 bases). CDR1 is KGHSH and CDR2 is LQKENI in the germline V gene. Trimming cost V 6 bases and J 9 bases, with 18 bases left between them. The CDR3 runs to 14 residues. CDR3 in amino acids: CASSPAANRGEQFF. The CDR3 DNA reads as TGTGCCAGCTCCCCAGCTGCCAATAGGGGTGAGCAGTTCTTC.

The chain carries TRBV3-1 (or the pseudogene TRBV3-2) and TRBJ2-1; 7 nucleotides match TRBD1. J gave up 3 bases and V 1 base, and 6 bases lay outside the gene matches. Per germline, CDR1 LGHDT and CDR2 YNNKEL (reference sequence). The CDR3 totals 16 residues. CDR3: CASSQAGGGHYNEQFF. The CDR3 nucleotides read TGTGCCAGCAGCCAAGCAGGGGGTGGCCACTACAATGAGCAGTTCTTC.

J is TRBJ2-2 and V is TRBV4-1, with 7 bases identical to TRBD1. After removal of 4 bases from V and 4 bases from J, the junction contained 9 bases not matched to a gene. In germline, CDR1 is MGHRA, CDR2 YSYEKL. This CDR3 has 16 amino acids. CDR3 region: CASSPATGPATGELFF. The CDR3, as DNA: TGCGCCAGCAGCCCCGCGACAGGGCCAGCCACCGGGGAGCTGTTTTTT.

DNA for the CDR3: TGTGCCAGCAGCTTGGTCAGGGCCCTTTACAATGAGCAGTTCTTC. It translates to CASSLVRALYNEQFF. This rearrangement joins TRBV7-3 to TRBJ2-1, with D maybe TRBD1 (5 bases). Deletions cut 3 bases from V and 4 bases from J, with 13 bases between. The V gene's germline CDR1 is SGHTA and CDR2 FQGTGA. The CDR3 contains 15 residues.

The gene calls are TRBV5-8 and TRBJ2-3, with 8 bases aligning to TRBD1. Germline V gene data show CDR1 as SGHTS and CDR2 as YDEGEE. V lost 1 base, J lost 2 bases, and 9 bases stayed unmatched. This CDR3 is built from 17 residues. The CDR3 DNA reads as TGTGCCAGCAGCTTGAGGGTGGACAGGGTAGACACAGATACGCAGTATTTT. This gives the protein CASSLRVDRVDTDTQYF. Using reference TRBV5-8 and TRBJ2-3 for the parts outside the CDR3, the full variable domain is EAGVTQSPTHLIKTRGQQATLRCSPISGHTSVYWYQQALGLGLQFLLWYDEGEERNRGNFPPRFSGRQFPNYSSELNVNALELEDSALYLCASSLRVDRVDTDTQYFGPGTRLTVL.

The V and J genes are TRBV14 and TRBJ2-3; TRBD2 might be the D (5 bases). The CDR3 has 16 amino acids. Trimming removed 6 bases at V and 3 bases at J, with 19 bases between. Germline V gene data show CDR1 as SGHDN and CDR2 as FVKESK. The CDR3: CASSDGKRLGTDTQYF. The DNA for the CDR3 is TGTGCCAGCAGTGACGGGAAGAGGCTTGGGACAGATACGCAGTATTTT.

This clone has only one observation. CDR3 DNA sequence: TGTGCCAGCAGCGCCGGGACTAGCGGTTTTCAAAACTACGAGCAGTACTTC. Protein sequence: CASSAGTSGFQNYEQYF. The rearrangement links TRBV9 to TRBJ2-7; 11 nucleotides align to TRBD2. V was pared by 3 bases and J by 3 bases, with 11 bases of the junction left unmatched. The CDR3 is 17 residues long. CDR1 is SGDLS, CDR2 YYNGEE, per germline.

The V and J genes are TRBV6-5 and TRBJ1-6, with TRBD1 matching 9 bases. The V gene end was trimmed by 0 bases and the J gene end by 8 bases; junction bases not matched to a gene: 2. Germline V gives CDR1 MNHEY, CDR2 SVGAGI. This CDR3 contains 15 residues. CDR3 loop: CASSYSRQGDSPLHF. CDR3 in DNA: TGTGCCAGCAGTTACTCGAGACAGGGGGATTCACCCCTCCACTTT.

This rearrangement joins TRBV7-2 to TRBJ2-7; 7 bases agree with TRBD1. The CDR3 is 17 residues long. Unmatched junction bases numbered 12, after V lost 0 bases and J lost 4 bases. Germline CDR1 SGHTA, CDR2 FQGNSA. CDR3 in amino acids: CASSLALAGGLGYEQYF. CDR3 in DNA: TGTGCCAGCAGCTTAGCGCTGGCAGGGGGTTTGGGGTACGAGCAGTACTTC.

The CDR3 region has the DNA TGCGCCAGCAGCCCTACACCGCCGGGACAGAGCACAGATACGCAGTATTTT. Protein sequence: CASSPTPPGQSTDTQYF. The V and J genes are TRBV5-1 and TRBJ2-3, with 7 bases identical to TRBD1. V shed 4 bases, J shed 0 bases, and the junction held 11 bases outside the gene matches. The CDR3 loop spans 17 amino acids. Germline CDR1 is SGHRS and CDR2 is YFSETQ.

V gene TRBV5-1 combines with J gene TRBJ2-5; TRBD2 matches at 14 bases. This CDR3 has 16 residues. V gave up 4 bases and J gave up 5 bases; unmatched junction bases: 7. The germline V gene encodes CDR1 SGHRS and CDR2 YFSETQ. The CDR3 sequence is CASSPGLAGEVETQYF. The CDR3, as DNA: TGCGCCAGCAGCCCGGGACTAGCGGGAGAAGTGGAGACCCAGTACTTC.

The CDR3 loop reads CASSLGTSGGEQYF. As DNA, the CDR3 is TGCGCCAGCAGCTTGGGGACTAGCGGGGGAGAGCAGTACTTC. The chain couples TRBV5-1 to TRBJ2-7; 13 nucleotides agree with TRBD2. V was pared by 0 bases and J by 7 bases, with 1 base of the junction left unmatched. This CDR3 is 14 amino acids long. Germline values: CDR1 SGHRS, CDR2 YFSETQ. Looking up the rest from reference TRBV5-1 and TRBJ2-7 gives the full variable domain: KAGVTQTPRYLIKTRGQQVTLSCSPISGHRSVSWYQQTPGQGLQFLFEYFSETQRNKGNFPGRFSGRQFSNSRSEMNVSTLELGDSALYLCASSLGTSGGEQYFGPGTRLTVT.

The V gene is TRBV6-5, the J gene TRBJ1-2; 9 nucleotides align to TRBD1. The CDR3 contains 14 residues. The junction had 4 bases not matched to a gene; V was cut back by 6 bases and J by 2 bases. The V gene's germline CDR1 is MNHEY and CDR2 SVGAGI. This CDR3 is CASSRTGVNYGYTF. In DNA, the CDR3 is TGTGCCAGCAGCCGGACAGGGGTAAACTATGGCTACACCTTC.